These 26 T cell receptor beta chains were sequenced from one sample in a study of OX40 agonist ivuxolimab in advanced cancers. Sequenced by immunoSEQ multiplex PCR; TCRdb stores in-frame clones only, minus some. The data show tens of thousands of clones, 79% seen once. Source: CD4+ or CD8+ T cells sorted from blood, taken in a trial of the OX40 agonist ivuxolimab. These receptors originate from an adult with an advanced solid tumor such as melanoma, head and neck, liver or kidney cancer.

This clone was seen a few times. The chain carries TRBV28 and TRBJ1-5; D gene ambiguous. The CDR3 extends over 14 amino acids. Germline CDR1 MDHEN, CDR2 SYDVKM. Trimming took off 2 bases at V and 3 bases at J, with 8 bases between the two ends. The CDR3 region has the DNA TGTGCCAGCAGTTTAGCAGTTCACAATCAGCCCCAGCATTTT. The encoded protein is CASSLAVHNQPQHF.

The rearrangement links TRBV5-8 to TRBJ1-1; D is ambiguous. Trimming took 1 base from V and 8 from J, leaving 9 bases between them. Germline V gene lookup returns CDR1 SGHTS and CDR2 YDEGEE. The CDR3 consists of 12 residues. The CDR3: CASSLKYKEAFF. The CDR3 DNA sequence: TGTGCCAGCAGCTTGAAATACAAGGAAGCTTTCTTT.

The chain links TRBV14 to TRBJ1-2; D uncertain. Germline CDR1 is SGHDN and CDR2 is FVKESK. This CDR3 is 14 amino acids long. The ends were cut back, 1 base at V and 6 bases at J, with 12 bases in the middle. The CDR3 region has the DNA TGTGCCAGCAGCCAAGTTAGGGCTGCCGATGGCTACACCTTC. This encodes CASSQVRAADGYTF.

The chain carries TRBV7-2 and TRBJ2-7; tentatively, D is TRBD1 (6 bases). The CDR3 contains 16 residues. Germline-derived CDR1 and CDR2 are SGHTA and FQGNSA. V was clipped by 6 bases and J by 1 base, with 19 bases between them. Here the CDR3 reads CASSAAGGTRSYEQYF. In DNA, the CDR3 is TGTGCCAGCAGTGCAGCCGGTGGGACAAGATCCTACGAGCAGTACTTC.

This clone showed up just a few times. The CDR3 region is CAIGRGEDTQYF. CDR3 nucleotides: TGTGCCATCGGGAGAGGGGAAGATACGCAGTATTTT. The chain recombines TRBV10-3 with TRBJ2-3; D might be TRBD1 or TRBD2, each matching 5 bases. This CDR3 is 12 amino acids long. CDR1 is ENHRY and CDR2 is SYGVKD in the germline V gene. With 8 bases removed from V and 5 bases from J, the gap between germline ends came to 11 bases.

This rearrangement joins TRBV27 to TRBJ1-6; TRBD1 is a possible D gene (5 bases). The CDR3 contains 18 residues. Germline lookup yields CDR1 MNHEY and CDR2 SMNVEV (reference sequence). The ends were cut back, 6 bases at V and 7 bases at J, with 25 bases in the middle. The CDR3 DNA reads TGTGCCAGCAGCCTACCCGGGGCAGCGGGAACGAAGAATTCACCCCTCCACTTT. Translated: CASSLPGAAGTKNSPLHF.

CDR3: CASSFSQREHEQYF. The CDR3 bases are TGTGCCAGTAGCTTTTCCCAGCGGGAGCACGAGCAGTACTTC. The chain couples TRBV6-6 to TRBJ2-7; TRBD2 aligns across 8 bases. The trim removed 9 bases at V and 5 bases at J, leaving 12 bases unmatched. The length of the CDR3 is 14 residues. The V gene's germline CDR1 is MNHNY and CDR2 SVGAGI (reference sequence).

This chain joins TRBV5-1 and TRBJ1-2; 8 bases are a match to TRBD1. From germline, CDR1 is SGHRS and CDR2 YFSETQ. The length of the CDR3 is 14 residues. V lost 0 bases, J lost 5 bases, and 3 bases stayed unmatched. CDR3 amino acids: CASSLGQGWYGYTF. CDR3 coding DNA: TGCGCCAGCAGCTTGGGACAGGGGTGGTATGGCTACACCTTC.

The rearrangement uses TRBV21-1 and TRBJ2-1; TRBD2 is the table's D call, not checked against the DNA. TRBV21-1 is labeled a pseudogene. CDR3 size: 15 residues. The CDR3 nucleotides read TGTGCCAGCAGCGGCGAGACTAGCTCCTACAATGAGCAGTTCTTC. It encodes CASSGETSSYNEQFF.

The gene calls are TRBV7-3 and TRBJ2-1; D ambiguous. This CDR3 has 15 residues. Germline-derived CDR1 and CDR2 are SGHTA and FQGTGA. Trimming removed 5 bases from V and 5 bases from J, with 16 bases in between. This CDR3 reads CASSPIPGTHNEQFF. The DNA for the CDR3 is TGTGCCAGCAGCCCGATACCGGGTACTCACAATGAGCAGTTCTTC.

The chain links TRBV5-6 to TRBJ1-3; D not certain. The CDR3 spans 15 residues. CDR1 is SGHDT, CDR2 YYEEEE, per germline. V lost 1 base, J lost 0 bases, and 8 bases lay in between. CDR3 amino acids: CASSLPGLSGNTIYF. CDR3 DNA: TGTGCCAGCAGCTTGCCCGGGCTCTCTGGAAACACCATATATTTT.

The chain employs TRBV19 and TRBJ1-5; D is perhaps TRBD1 (5 bases). Germline-derived CDR1 and CDR2 are LNHDA and SQIVND (reference sequence). This CDR3 region has 15 residues. Between the trimmed V and J ends, which lost 2 bases and 5 bases, there was a span of 13 bases. CDR3: CASSIFFGGHQPQHF. Written as DNA, the CDR3 is TGTGCCAGTAGTATATTCTTCGGGGGTCATCAGCCCCAGCATTTT.

V usage is TRBV14 and J usage is TRBJ2-1; D is perhaps TRBD2 (5 bases). V was clipped by 1 base and J by 0 bases, with 10 bases between them. Germline V CDR1 and CDR2: SGHDN, FVKESK. The CDR3 has 16 residues. Here the CDR3 reads CASSQGSGISYNEQFF. The DNA for the CDR3 is TGTGCCAGCAGCCAAGGGTCGGGAATCTCCTACAATGAGCAGTTCTTC. Full variable domain (remainder filled in from reference TRBV14 and TRBJ2-1): EAGVTQFPSHSVIEKGQTVTLRCDPISGHDNLYWYRRVMGKEIKFLLHFVKESKQDESGMPNNRFLAERTGGTYSTLKVQPAELEDSGVYFCASSQGSGISYNEQFFGPGTRLTVL.

As concerns this clone: A much larger clone is a single base away; this may be a read error. The chain links TRBV15 to TRBJ1-5; tentatively, D is TRBD1 (5 bases). Germline V lookup: CDR1 LNHNV, CDR2 YYDKDF (reference sequence). This CDR3 comprises 17 residues. The V end was cut by 7 bases, the J end by 4 bases, with 23 bases between. Written as DNA, the CDR3 is TGTGCCACCACGGACAACAAAAGCCGACTATATAATCAGCCCCAGCATTTT. Amino acid sequence: CATTDNKSRLYNQPQHF.

This chain links TRBV29-1 with TRBJ1-1; no clear D gene. The ends were cut back, 4 bases at V and 1 base at J, with 4 bases in the middle. Germline V gives CDR1 SQVTM, CDR2 ANQGSEA. The CDR3 covers 11 residues. CDR3 sequence: CSVARNTEAFF. Here the CDR3 DNA reads TGCAGCGTTGCTAGGAACACTGAAGCTTTCTTT.

The chain is built from TRBV19 and TRBJ2-6, with TRBD1 as a possible D gene (6 bases). CDR3 length equals 15 residues. Trimming took 5 bases from V and 5 from J, leaving 13 bases between them. The germline V gene has CDR1 LNHDA and CDR2 SQIVND (reference sequence). As DNA, the CDR3 is TGTGCCAGTAGTCCTTTTAGGGACAGGGCCAACGTCCTGACTTTC. This sequence encodes CASSPFRDRANVLTF.

The rearrangement joins TRBV28 to TRBJ2-2; D is uncertain. With 6 bases removed from V and 6 bases from J, the gap between germline ends came to 11 bases. This CDR3 comprises 13 residues. Germline CDR1 reads MDHEN; CDR2 reads SYDVKM. CDR3 region: CASRPMEPGELFF. In nucleotides, the CDR3 is TGTGCCAGCAGACCAATGGAGCCCGGGGAGCTGTTTTTT. The whole variable domain, filled in from reference TRBV28 and TRBJ2-2, reads DVKVTQSSRYLVKRTGEKVFLECVQDMDHENMFWYRQDPGLGLRLIYFSYDVKMKEKGDIPEGYSVSREKKERFSLILESASTNQTSMYLCASRPMEPGELFFGEGSRLTVL.

The chain links TRBV6-5 to TRBJ1-3; perhaps TRBD1 as D (5 bases). Germline CDR1 MNHEY, CDR2 SVGAGI. V shed 2 bases and J shed 2 bases, with 10 bases lying between them. The CDR3 is 15 residues long. The CDR3, as DNA: TGTGCCAGCAGTTACAACCAGGGAACTGGAAACACCATATATTTT. Its translation is CASSYNQGTGNTIYF.

This chain links TRBV28 with TRBJ2-5, with D possibly TRBD2 on 5 matching bases. The V and J ends lost 8 bases and 4 bases respectively, with 14 bases between them. There are 13 residues in the CDR3. Germline V gene sequence: CDR1 MDHEN, CDR2 SYDVKM. CDR3 DNA: TGTGCCAGCGCAGCGGTAAAAGGAGAGACCCAGTACTTC. Protein: CASAAVKGETQYF.

The V and J genes are TRBV18 and TRBJ2-2; D ambiguous. Germline V gene sequence: CDR1 KGHSH, CDR2 LQKENI. The CDR3 totals 16 residues. Trimming removed 0 bases at V and 6 bases at J, with 14 bases between. The DNA for the CDR3 is TGTGCCAGCTCACCACCGGCCAGTAGGATCGCCGGGGAGCTGTTTTTT. Translating gives CASSPPASRIAGELFF.

The genes are TRBV6-6 and TRBJ1-5; 10 bases agree with TRBD1. Germline lookup yields CDR1 MNHNY and CDR2 SVGAGI (reference sequence). Trimming removed 8 bases from V and 7 bases from J; junction bases left unmatched: 5. The CDR3 spans 13 residues. As DNA, the CDR3 is TGTGCCAGCGGGACAGGGGTCAACCAGCCCCAGCATTTT. Protein product: CASGTGVNQPQHF.

The chain uses TRBV9 and TRBJ2-7; the D gene is possibly TRBD2 (6 bases). The CDR3 length is 16 residues. Trimming took 5 bases from V and 3 from J, leaving 21 bases between them. The germline V gene has CDR1 SGDLS and CDR2 YYNGEE. The CDR3 sequence is CASSHGRGLWLYEQYF. The CDR3 DNA is TGTGCCAGCAGTCATGGAAGGGGACTGTGGCTCTACGAGCAGTACTTC.

The chain recombines TRBV27 with TRBJ1-4; no clear D. Trimming pared 5 bases from V and 7 bases from J, leaving 23 bases between. The germline CDR1 and CDR2 sequences are MNHEY and SMNVEV (reference sequence). The CDR3 extends over 17 amino acids. The CDR3 is CASSLAPSTPVGEKLFF. The CDR3 DNA reads as TGTGCCAGCAGTCTTGCTCCGTCAACCCCAGTCGGTGAAAAACTGTTTTTT.

Only a few counts were recorded for this clone. The V and J genes are TRBV10-3 and TRBJ2-2; TRBD2 matches 8 bases. V was clipped by 6 bases and J by 4 bases; unmatched bases: 16. The CDR3 runs 18 residues. CDR1 and CDR2 from the germline V gene are ENHRY and SYGVKD. CDR3: CAIRDTSGGPRGTGELFF. In DNA, the CDR3 is TGTGCCATCAGGGATACCAGCGGGGGCCCCCGAGGCACCGGGGAGCTGTTTTTT.

The gene calls are TRBV5-4 and TRBJ2-2; 13 bases are shared with TRBD2. CDR1 is SGHNT and CDR2 is YYREEE in the germline V gene (reference sequence). The CDR3 totals 17 residues. With V trimmed by 4 bases and J by 2 bases, 5 bases remained unmatched. CDR3 nucleotides: TGTGCCAGCAGCAGGGGACTAGCGGGGCCTAACACCGGGGAGCTGTTTTTT. Its translation: CASSRGLAGPNTGELFF.

The genes are TRBV7-2 and TRBJ1-1; weak D call: TRBD1 (5 bases). The CDR3 spans 15 residues. The germline gives CDR1 SGHTA, CDR2 FQGNSA. V lost 0 bases and J 3 bases, leaving 11 bases between the germline ends. CDR3 in amino acids: CASSLAIGTHTEAFF. The CDR3 bases are TGTGCCAGCAGCTTAGCGATCGGGACCCACACTGAAGCTTTCTTT.